Reported below is one T cell receptor beta chain. As yet, its antigen is unknown. The sample comes from a study of response to subunit inactivated influenza vaccine. Study results and limitations: It was suggested by the authors that few new T cells are recruited by each seasonal influenza vaccination.

The CDR3 consists of 17 residues. Germline loops: CDR1 SGDLS, CDR2 YYNGEE. J lost 1 base, V lost 0 bases, and 7 bases had no gene match. TCRdb ran MiXCR on the RT-PCR reads and lists one entry per CDR3 protein. Among approximately 730,000 distinct CDR3 sequences listed, around 14% were seen once. This chain links TRBV9 with TRBJ2-3; the match to TRBD2 covers 8 bases. This sequence was found in a man aged 45 to 65 who received an inactivated influenza vaccine. The sample here was PBMCs from blood, taken about 14 days before vaccination. Written as DNA, the CDR3 is TGTGCCAGCAGCGTAGTCGGTAGCGGGACTCGCACAGATACGCAGTATTTT. Residues: CASSVVGSGTRTDTQYF.